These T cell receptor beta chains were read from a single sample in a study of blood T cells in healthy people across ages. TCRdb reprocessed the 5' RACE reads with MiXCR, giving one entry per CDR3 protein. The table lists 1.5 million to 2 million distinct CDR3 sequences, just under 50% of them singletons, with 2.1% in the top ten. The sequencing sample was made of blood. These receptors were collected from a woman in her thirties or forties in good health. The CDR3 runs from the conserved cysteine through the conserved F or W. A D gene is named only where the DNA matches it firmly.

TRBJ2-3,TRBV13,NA,CASSQPTFDTQYF
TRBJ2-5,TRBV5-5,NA,CASTLNRAGETQYF
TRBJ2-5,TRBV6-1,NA,CASSEWHEAYQETQYF
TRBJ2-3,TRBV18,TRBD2,CASSPGLVRTDTQYF
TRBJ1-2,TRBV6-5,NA,CASGLLNDRENYGYTF
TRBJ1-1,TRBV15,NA,CATSRGGSNTEAFF
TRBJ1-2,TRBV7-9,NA,CVSSLWTDYGYTF
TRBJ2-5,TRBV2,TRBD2,CASSPTSVGETQYF
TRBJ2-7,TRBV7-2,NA,CASSPVPGAYEQYF
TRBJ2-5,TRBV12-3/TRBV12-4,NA,CASSSWDSPQETQYF
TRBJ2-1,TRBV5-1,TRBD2,CASSLGLAGQNEQFF
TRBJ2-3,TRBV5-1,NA,CASSPRLTSTDTQYF
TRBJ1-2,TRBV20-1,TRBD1,CSARPMDRDYGYTF
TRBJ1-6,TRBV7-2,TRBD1,CASSFPEIGALGQRSPLHF
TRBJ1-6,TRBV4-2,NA,CASSQGLQGINSPLHF
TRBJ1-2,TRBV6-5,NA,CATRQVNYGYTF